This is a list of T cell receptor beta chains from one sample in a study of blood T cell repertoires in COVID-19. Data came from immunoSEQ multiplex PCR; TCRdb stores just in-frame clones and leaves some out. The data contain 68,000 or so clones, 80% to 95% of them singletons. The specimen was peripheral blood. The receptor source for this set is a man aged 50-60 years with COVID-19, enrolled during active disease. CDR3s include the opening cysteine and the closing phenylalanine or tryptophan. The order of the fields is V gene, D gene, J gene, clone size, CDR3 DNA, CDR3 protein. D genes are given only for firm matches. The size of a clone is reported for some rows only, either as once, few or many, or as a class for expanded clones.

v_gene: TRBV9
d_gene: .
j_gene: TRBJ1-3
abundance: once
CDR3nt: TGTGCCAGCAGCGTAGTTGGGAGCGCTGGAAACACCATATATTTT
CDR3aa: CASSVVGSAGNTIYF

v_gene: TRBV6-5
d_gene: .
j_gene: TRBJ2-7
abundance: .
CDR3nt: TGTGCCAGCAGTTACTCGAGTGAGACGGGAAACTACGAGCAGTACTTC
CDR3aa: CASSYSSETGNYEQYF

v_gene: TRBV2
d_gene: .
j_gene: TRBJ1-4
abundance: .
CDR3nt: TGTGCCAGCAGTGATTTCGGAGATGCGACTAATGAAAAACTGTTTTTT
CDR3aa: CASSDFGDATNEKLFF

v_gene: TRBV18
d_gene: TRBD1
j_gene: TRBJ1-2
abundance: .
CDR3nt: TGTGCCAGCTCACCCCAGACATCGGGACAGGGGACCTATGGCTACACCTTC
CDR3aa: CASSPQTSGQGTYGYTF

v_gene: TRBV6-4
d_gene: .
j_gene: TRBJ2-3
abundance: .
CDR3nt: TGTGCCAGCAGTGAGCGGGCTAGCACAGATACGCAGTATTTT
CDR3aa: CASSERASTDTQYF

v_gene: TRBV3-1/TRBV3-2
d_gene: .
j_gene: TRBJ2-5
abundance: .
CDR3nt: TGTGCCAGCTCATCCAAGGTAGACAGGAGGTACCAAGAGACCCAGTACTTC
CDR3aa: CASSSKVDRRYQETQYF

v_gene: TRBV6-5
d_gene: .
j_gene: TRBJ2-1
abundance: .
CDR3nt: TGTGCCAGCAGCGGCACTACAGGGCACAATGAGCAGTTCTTC
CDR3aa: CASSGTTGHNEQFF

v_gene: TRBV5-4
d_gene: .
j_gene: TRBJ2-3
abundance: .
CDR3nt: TGTGCCAGCAGCTCCGCGTCCCTCACAGATACGCAGTATTTT
CDR3aa: CASSSASLTDTQYF

v_gene: TRBV28
d_gene: .
j_gene: TRBJ2-7
abundance: .
CDR3nt: TGTGCCAGCAGTTTGGGGGAGGCGGGGTCCTACGAGCAGTACTTC
CDR3aa: CASSLGEAGSYEQYF

v_gene: TRBV9
d_gene: TRBD1
j_gene: TRBJ2-3
abundance: few
CDR3nt: TGTGCCAGCAGCGTAGGGTACAGGGGGCCCACAGATACGCAGTATTTT
CDR3aa: CASSVGYRGPTDTQYF

v_gene: TRBV5-1
d_gene: TRBD2
j_gene: TRBJ2-1
abundance: .
CDR3nt: TGCGCCAGCAGGGGTAGCGGGACCCACAATGAGCAGTTCTTC
CDR3aa: CASRGSGTHNEQFF

v_gene: TRBV7-9
d_gene: .
j_gene: TRBJ2-3
abundance: .
CDR3nt: TGTGCCAGCAGCTTATTTTCGGGAGATACGCAGTATTTT
CDR3aa: CASSLFSGDTQYF

v_gene: TRBV6-4
d_gene: TRBD2
j_gene: TRBJ2-2
abundance: .
CDR3nt: TGTGCCAGCAGTGCTACTAGCGGGAGTTTTTATGGCGGGGAGCTGTTTTTT
CDR3aa: CASSATSGSFYGGELFF

v_gene: TRBV12-3/TRBV12-4
d_gene: .
j_gene: TRBJ1-5
abundance: .
CDR3nt: TGTGCCAGCAAAGAGGGTGGTCAGCCCCAGCATTTT
CDR3aa: CASKEGGQPQHF

v_gene: TRBV5-4
d_gene: .
j_gene: TRBJ1-3
abundance: few
CDR3nt: TGTGCCAGCAGCCCGACAGTCTCTGGAAACACCATATATTTT
CDR3aa: CASSPTVSGNTIYF

v_gene: TRBV5-5
d_gene: TRBD1
j_gene: TRBJ1-5
abundance: .
CDR3nt: TGTGCCAGCAGCCCGGGACAGGGCAATCAGCCCCAGCATTTT
CDR3aa: CASSPGQGNQPQHF

v_gene: TRBV19
d_gene: .
j_gene: TRBJ1-5
abundance: .
CDR3nt: TGTGCCAGCTCCCTTACTGACGGAGGGCAGCCCCAGCATTTT
CDR3aa: CASSLTDGGQPQHF

v_gene: TRBV4-3
d_gene: .
j_gene: TRBJ1-5
abundance: .
CDR3nt: TGCGCCAGCAGCACTACAGGGCGAAATCAGCCCCAGCATTTT
CDR3aa: CASSTTGRNQPQHF

v_gene: TRBV5-1
d_gene: TRBD2
j_gene: TRBJ2-5
abundance: few
CDR3nt: TGCGCCAGCAGCTCCCGGGGGGGATCGAAGACCCAGTACTTC
CDR3aa: CASSSRGGSKTQYF